This TCR beta chain is drawn from a study of circulating tumor DNA in untreated peripheral T-cell lymphoma. Only in-frame clones appear in the TCRdb table, and some are missing; sequencing was by immunoSEQ multiplex PCR. There are approximately 6,800 clones in the sample; about three fifths occur only once, and approximately 60% lies in the top ten. Note on this clone: No antigen is known for it.

Study-wide results and limits: In 76% of patients, tumor-specific clonotypes were identified.

The tumor tissue sample was taken at baseline before any treatment. Trimming at V came to 6 bases and at J to 5 bases, leaving 10 bases not matched to a gene. CDR1 MDHEN and CDR2 SYDVKM come from the germline V gene. The CDR3 loop spans 15 amino acids. The sequencing sample was made of tumor tissue. This rearrangement joins TRBV28 to TRBJ2-5, with 9 positions matching TRBD1. The sequence derives from a human donor with peripheral T-cell lymphoma. In nucleotides, the CDR3 is TGTGCCAGCAGATGGACAGGGGCATCAACCGAGACCCAGTACTTC. This codes for CASRWTGASTETQYF.